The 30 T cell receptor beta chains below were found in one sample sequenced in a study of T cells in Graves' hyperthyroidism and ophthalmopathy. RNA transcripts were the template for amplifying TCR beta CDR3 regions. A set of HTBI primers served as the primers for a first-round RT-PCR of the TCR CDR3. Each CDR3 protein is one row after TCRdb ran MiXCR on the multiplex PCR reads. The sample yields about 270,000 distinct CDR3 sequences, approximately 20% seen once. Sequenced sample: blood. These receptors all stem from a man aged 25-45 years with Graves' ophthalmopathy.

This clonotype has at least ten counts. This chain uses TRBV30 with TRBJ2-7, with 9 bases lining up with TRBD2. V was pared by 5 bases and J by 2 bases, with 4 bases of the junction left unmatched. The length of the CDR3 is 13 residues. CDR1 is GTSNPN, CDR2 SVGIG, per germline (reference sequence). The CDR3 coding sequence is TGTGCCTGGCGACTAGCGGAGACCTACGAGCAGTACTTC. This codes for CAWRLAETYEQYF. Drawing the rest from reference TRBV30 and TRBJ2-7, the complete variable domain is SQTIHQWPATLVQPVGSPLSLECTVEGTSNPNLYWYRQAAGRGLQLLFYSVGIGQISSEVPQNLSASRPQDRQFILSSKKLLLSDSGFYLCAWRLAETYEQYFGPGTRLTVT.

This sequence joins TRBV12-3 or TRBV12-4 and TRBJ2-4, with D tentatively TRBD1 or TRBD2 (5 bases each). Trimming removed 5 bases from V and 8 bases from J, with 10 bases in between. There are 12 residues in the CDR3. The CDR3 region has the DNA TGTGCCAGCAGTCCGAGGGGCGACATTCAGTACTTC. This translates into CASSPRGDIQYF.

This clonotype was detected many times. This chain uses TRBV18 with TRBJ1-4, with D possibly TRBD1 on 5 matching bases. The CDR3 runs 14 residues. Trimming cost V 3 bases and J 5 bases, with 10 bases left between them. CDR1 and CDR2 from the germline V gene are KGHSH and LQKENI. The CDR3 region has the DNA TGTGCCAGCTCACCGGGGCGACAAAATGAAAAACTGTTTTTT. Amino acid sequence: CASSPGRQNEKLFF.

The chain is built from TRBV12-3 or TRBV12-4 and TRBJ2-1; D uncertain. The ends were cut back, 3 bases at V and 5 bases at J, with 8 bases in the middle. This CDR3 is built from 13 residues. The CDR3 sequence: CASSLGENNEQFF. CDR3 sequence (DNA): TGTGCCAGCAGTTTGGGTGAAAACAATGAGCAGTTCTTC.

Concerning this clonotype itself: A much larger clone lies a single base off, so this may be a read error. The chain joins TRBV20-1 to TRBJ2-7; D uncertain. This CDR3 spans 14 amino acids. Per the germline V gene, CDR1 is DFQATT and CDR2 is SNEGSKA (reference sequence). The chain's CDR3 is CSARDGRSTYEQHF. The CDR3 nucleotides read TGCAGTGCTAGAGATGGGCGCAGTACCTACGAGCAGCACTTC.

CDR3 DNA: TGTGCCAGCAGTTTACAGGGGGCGAGCGAGCAGTACTTC. Its protein product is CASSLQGASEQYF. The gene calls are TRBV12-3 or TRBV12-4 and TRBJ2-7; 8 positions match TRBD1. This CDR3 comprises 13 residues. Losses at the gene ends were 2 bases for V and 6 bases for J; bases not matched to a gene: 3.

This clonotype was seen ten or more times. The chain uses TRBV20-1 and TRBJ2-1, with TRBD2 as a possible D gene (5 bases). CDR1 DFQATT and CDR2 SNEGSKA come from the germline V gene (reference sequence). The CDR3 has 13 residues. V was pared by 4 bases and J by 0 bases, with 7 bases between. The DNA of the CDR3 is TGCAGTGCTAAAACTAGCTCCTACAATGAGCAGTTCTTC. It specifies CSAKTSSYNEQFF.

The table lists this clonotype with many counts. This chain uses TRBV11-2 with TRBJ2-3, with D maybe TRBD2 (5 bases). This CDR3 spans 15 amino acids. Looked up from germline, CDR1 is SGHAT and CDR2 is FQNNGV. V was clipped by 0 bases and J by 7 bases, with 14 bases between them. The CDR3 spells CASSLDSSGVNTQYF. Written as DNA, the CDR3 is TGTGCCAGCAGCTTAGATAGTTCCGGGGTAAATACGCAGTATTTT.

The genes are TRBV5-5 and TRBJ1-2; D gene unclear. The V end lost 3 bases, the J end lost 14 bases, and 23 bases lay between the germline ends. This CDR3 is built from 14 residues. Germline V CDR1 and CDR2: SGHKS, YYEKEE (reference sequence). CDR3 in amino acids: CASSSEGAPTGWTF. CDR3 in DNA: TGTGCCAGCAGCTCCGAGGGTGCACCTACGGGTTGGACCTTC.

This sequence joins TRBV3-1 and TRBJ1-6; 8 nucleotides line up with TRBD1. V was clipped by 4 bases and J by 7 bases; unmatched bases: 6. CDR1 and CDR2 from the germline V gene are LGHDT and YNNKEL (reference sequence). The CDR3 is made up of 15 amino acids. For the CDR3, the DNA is TGTGCCAGCAGCCGACAGGGGTTGGGGAATTCACCCCTCCACTTT. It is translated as CASSRQGLGNSPLHF.

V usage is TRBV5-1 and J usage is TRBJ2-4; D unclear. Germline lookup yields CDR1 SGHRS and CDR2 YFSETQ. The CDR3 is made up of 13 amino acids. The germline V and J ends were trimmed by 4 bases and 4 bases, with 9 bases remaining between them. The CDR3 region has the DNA TGCGCCAGCAGCGGCAACAGTAAAAACATTCAGTACTTC. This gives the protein CASSGNSKNIQYF.

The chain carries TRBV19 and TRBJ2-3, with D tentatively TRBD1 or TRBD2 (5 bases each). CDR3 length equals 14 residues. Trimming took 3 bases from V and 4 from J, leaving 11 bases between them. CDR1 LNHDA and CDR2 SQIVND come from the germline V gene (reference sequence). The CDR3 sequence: CASSILRDPDTQYF. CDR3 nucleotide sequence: TGTGCCAGTAGTATTCTCCGGGACCCAGATACGCAGTATTTT.

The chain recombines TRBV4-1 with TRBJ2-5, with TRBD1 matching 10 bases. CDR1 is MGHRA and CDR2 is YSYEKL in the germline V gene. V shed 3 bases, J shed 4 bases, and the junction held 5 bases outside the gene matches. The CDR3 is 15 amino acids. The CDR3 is CASSQQTGGVETQYF. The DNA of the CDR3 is TGCGCCAGCAGCCAGCAGACAGGGGGCGTAGAGACCCAGTACTTC.

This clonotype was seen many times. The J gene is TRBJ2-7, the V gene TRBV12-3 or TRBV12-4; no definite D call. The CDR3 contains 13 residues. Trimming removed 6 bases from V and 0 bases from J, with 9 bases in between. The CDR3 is CASRRTSSYEQYF. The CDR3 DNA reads TGTGCCAGCAGACGAACCTCCTCCTACGAGCAGTACTTC.

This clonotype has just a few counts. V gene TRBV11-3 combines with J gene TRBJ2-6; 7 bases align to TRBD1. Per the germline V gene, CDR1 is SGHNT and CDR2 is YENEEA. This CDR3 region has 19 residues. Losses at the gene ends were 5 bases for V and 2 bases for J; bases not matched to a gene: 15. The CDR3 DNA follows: TGTGCCAGCAGCCCGGCTTGGCTCCGGCAGGGGGCTGGGGCCAACGTCCTGACTTTC. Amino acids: CASSPAWLRQGAGANVLTF.

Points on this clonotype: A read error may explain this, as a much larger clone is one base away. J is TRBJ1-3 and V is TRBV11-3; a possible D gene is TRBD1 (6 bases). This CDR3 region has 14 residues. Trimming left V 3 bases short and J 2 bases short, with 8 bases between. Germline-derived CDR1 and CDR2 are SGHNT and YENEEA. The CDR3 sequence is CASSFTGPGNTIYF. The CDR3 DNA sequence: TGTGCCAGCAGCTTTACAGGGCCTGGAAACACCATATATTTT. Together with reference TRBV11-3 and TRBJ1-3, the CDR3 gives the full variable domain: EAGVVQSPRYKIIEKKQPVAFWCNPISGHNTLYWYLQNLGQGPELLIRYENEEAVDDSQLPKDRFSAERLKGVDSTLKIQPAELGDSAVYLCASSFTGPGNTIYFGEGSWLTVV.

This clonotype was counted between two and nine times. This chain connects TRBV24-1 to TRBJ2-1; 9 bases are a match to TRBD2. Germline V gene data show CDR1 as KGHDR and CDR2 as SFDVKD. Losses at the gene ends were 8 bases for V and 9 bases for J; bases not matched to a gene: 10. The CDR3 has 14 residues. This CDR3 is CATTAGGPASEQFF. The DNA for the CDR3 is TGTGCCACCACGGCGGGAGGGCCGGCGAGTGAGCAGTTCTTC.

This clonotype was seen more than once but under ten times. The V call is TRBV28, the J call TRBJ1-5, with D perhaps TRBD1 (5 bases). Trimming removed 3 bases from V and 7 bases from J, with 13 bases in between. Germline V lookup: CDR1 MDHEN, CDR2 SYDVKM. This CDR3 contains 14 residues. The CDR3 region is CASSLGNQGQPQHF. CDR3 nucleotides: TGTGCCAGCAGTTTGGGAAATCAGGGCCAGCCCCAGCATTTT.

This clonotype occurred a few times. This CDR3 reads CASGEQGIRGNTIYF. The CDR3 nucleotides read TGTGCCAGCGGCGAGCAGGGGATTCGTGGAAACACCATATATTTT. V gene TRBV7-9 combines with J gene TRBJ1-3; D possibly corresponds to TRBD1 (6 bases). From germline, CDR1 is SEHNR and CDR2 FQNEAQ (reference sequence). The CDR3 is 15 residues long. V lost 8 bases and J lost 3, with 17 bases in between.

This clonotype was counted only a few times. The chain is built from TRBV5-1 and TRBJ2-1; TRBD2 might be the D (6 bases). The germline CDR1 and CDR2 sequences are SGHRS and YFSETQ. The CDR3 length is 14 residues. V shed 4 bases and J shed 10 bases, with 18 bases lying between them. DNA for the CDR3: TGCGCCAGCAGCCGGCGGGACCATTCAGGGGAGCAGTTCTTC. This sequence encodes CASSRRDHSGEQFF.

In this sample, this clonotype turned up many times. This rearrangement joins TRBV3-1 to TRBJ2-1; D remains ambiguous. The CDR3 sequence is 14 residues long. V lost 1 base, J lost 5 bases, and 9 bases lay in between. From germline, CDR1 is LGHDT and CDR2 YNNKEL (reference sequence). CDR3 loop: CASSQGGHNNEQFF. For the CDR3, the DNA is TGTGCCAGCAGCCAAGGCGGCCACAACAATGAGCAGTTCTTC.

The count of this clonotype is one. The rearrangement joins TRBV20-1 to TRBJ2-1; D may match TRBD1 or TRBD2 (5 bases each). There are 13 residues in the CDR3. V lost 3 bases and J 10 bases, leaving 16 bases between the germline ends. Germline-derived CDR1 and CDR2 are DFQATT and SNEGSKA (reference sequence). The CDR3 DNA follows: TGCAGTGCTAGTGGGAATGGGGGTGAGGAGCAGTTCTTC. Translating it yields CSASGNGGEEQFF.

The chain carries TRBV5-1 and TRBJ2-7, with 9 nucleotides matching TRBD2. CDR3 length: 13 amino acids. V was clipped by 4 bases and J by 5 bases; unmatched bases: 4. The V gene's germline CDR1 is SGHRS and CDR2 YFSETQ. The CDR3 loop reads CASSGGGGHEQYF. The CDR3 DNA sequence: TGCGCCAGCAGCGGCGGGGGGGGGCACGAGCAGTACTTC. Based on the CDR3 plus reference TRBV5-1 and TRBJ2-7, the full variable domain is KAGVTQTPRYLIKTRGQQVTLSCSPISGHRSVSWYQQTPGQGLQFLFEYFSETQRNKGNFPGRFSGRQFSNSRSEMNVSTLELGDSALYLCASSGGGGHEQYFGPGTRLTVT.

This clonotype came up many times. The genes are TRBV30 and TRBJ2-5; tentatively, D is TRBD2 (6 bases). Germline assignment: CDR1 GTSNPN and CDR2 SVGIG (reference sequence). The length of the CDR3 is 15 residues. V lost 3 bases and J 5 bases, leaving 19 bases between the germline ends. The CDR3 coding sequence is TGTGCCTGGAGCCCAGGGACCACAGGAGGGGAGACCCAGTACTTC. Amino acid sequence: CAWSPGTTGGETQYF. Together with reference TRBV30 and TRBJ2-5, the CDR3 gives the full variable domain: SQTIHQWPATLVQPVGSPLSLECTVEGTSNPNLYWYRQAAGRGLQLLFYSVGIGQISSEVPQNLSASRPQDRQFILSSKKLLLSDSGFYLCAWSPGTTGGETQYFGPGTRLLVL.

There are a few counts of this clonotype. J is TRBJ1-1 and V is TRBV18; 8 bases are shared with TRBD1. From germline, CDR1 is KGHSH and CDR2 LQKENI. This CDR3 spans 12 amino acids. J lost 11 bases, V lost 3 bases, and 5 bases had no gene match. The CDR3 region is CASSPGQGSAFF. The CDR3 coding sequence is TGTGCCAGCTCACCCGGACAGGGTTCCGCTTTCTTT. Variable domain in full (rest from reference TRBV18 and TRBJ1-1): NAGVMQNPRHLVRRRGQEARLRCSPMKGHSHVYWYRQLPEEGLKFMVYLQKENIIDESGMPKERFSAEFPKEGPSILRIQQVVRGDSAAYFCASSPGQGSAFFGQGTRLTVV.

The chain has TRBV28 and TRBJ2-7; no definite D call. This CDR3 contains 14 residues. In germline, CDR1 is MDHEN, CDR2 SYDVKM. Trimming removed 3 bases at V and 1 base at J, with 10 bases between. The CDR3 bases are TGTGCCAGCAGTTTCGTAGGCAGATCCTACGAGCAGTACTTC. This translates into CASSFVGRSYEQYF.

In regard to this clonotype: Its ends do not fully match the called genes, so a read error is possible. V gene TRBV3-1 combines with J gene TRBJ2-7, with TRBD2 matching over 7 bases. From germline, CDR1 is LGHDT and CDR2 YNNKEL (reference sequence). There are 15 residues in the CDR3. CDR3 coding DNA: TGTGCCAGCAGCCAAGTTTACGGGAGGTCCTACGAGCAGTGCTTC. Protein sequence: CASSQVYGRSYEQCF.

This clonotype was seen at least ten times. In DNA form, the CDR3 reads TGTGCCAGCAGCCCCCGAGGGGGGGCGAACGGGGAGCTGTTTTTT. Its translation: CASSPRGGANGELFF. The chain links TRBV5-6 to TRBJ2-2; D is perhaps TRBD2 (7 bases). Germline V gene lookup returns CDR1 SGHDT and CDR2 YYEEEE. Trimming cost V 4 bases and J 7 bases, with 17 bases left between them. The CDR3 spans 15 residues.

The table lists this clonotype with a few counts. CDR3 sequence reads: CASSPGPSATQYF. In DNA form, the CDR3 reads TGTGCCAGCAGTCCGGGACCTTCTGCGACCCAGTACTTC. The gene calls are TRBV27 and TRBJ2-5; D possibly matches TRBD1 or TRBD2 (5 bases each). Germline CDR1 MNHEY, CDR2 SMNVEV (reference sequence). The V end was cut by 5 bases, the J end by 7 bases, with 14 bases between. This CDR3 is 13 amino acids long.

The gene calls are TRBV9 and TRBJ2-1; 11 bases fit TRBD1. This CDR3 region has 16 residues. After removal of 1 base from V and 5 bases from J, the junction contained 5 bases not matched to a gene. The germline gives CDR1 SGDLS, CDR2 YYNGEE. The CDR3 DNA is TGTGCCAGCAGCGTATCCTTGGGACAGGGGGACAATGAGCAGTTCTTC. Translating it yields CASSVSLGQGDNEQFF.